These T cell receptor beta chains were read from a single sample in a study of technical replicates of blood from a few donors. TCRdb's copy holds only in-frame clones and misses some; the assay was immunoSEQ multiplex PCR. The sample shows 78,000 or so clones, 75% to 95% of them seen only once. The sample consisted of T cells isolated from PBMCs. These TCRs come from a human donor in good health. Some clones in this sample may be carry-over from other donors' samples. Both conserved end residues are part of each CDR3. The order of the fields is J gene, CDR3 length, D gene, V gene, clone size, CDR3 DNA, CDR3 protein. A D gene is named only where the DNA matches it firmly. A row's size may be missing; if present it is once, few, many or a size class.

>TRBJ1-1|16|TRBD1|TRBV27|-
TGTGCCAGCAGTCCCGGGACAGGGGGCATGAACACTGAAGCTTTCTTT
CASSPGTGGMNTEAFF
>TRBJ2-3|13|-|TRBV4-1|-
TGCGCCAGCAGCGCCCCAGCGGCAGATACGCAGTATTTT
CASSAPAADTQYF
>TRBJ2-7|16|TRBD1|TRBV11-2|-
TGTGCCAGCAGCTTAGAATGGGACAGTAGGGTTTACGAGCAGTACTTC
CASSLEWDSRVYEQYF
>TRBJ1-1|14|TRBD1|TRBV6-1|-
TGTGCCAGAAGTGAGGACAGGCTAAACACTGAAGCTTTCTTT
CARSEDRLNTEAFF
>TRBJ1-2|12|-|TRBV9|-
TGTGCCAGCCTAGGGGGAGCCTATGGCTACACCTTC
CASLGGAYGYTF
>TRBJ1-2|13|-|TRBV6-5|once
TGTGCCAGCAGACAGGGTGGACCTGGTGGCTACACCTTC
CASRQGGPGGYTF
>TRBJ2-7|14|TRBD1|TRBV30|-
TGTGCCTGGAGTGGGGCAGGGGGAAACTACGAGCAGTACTTC
CAWSGAGGNYEQYF
>TRBJ2-7|14|-|TRBV19|-
TGTGCCAGTAGAATGCGGGACAGAGGCTACGAGCAGTACTTC
CASRMRDRGYEQYF
>TRBJ2-7|15|TRBD2|TRBV19|-
TGTGCCAGTAGTACCGGGAGGGGCGTCAGGTACGAGCAGTACTTC
CASSTGRGVRYEQYF
>TRBJ2-1|20|TRBD2|TRBV28|-
TGTGCCAGCAGTTTATTGGTCCGCGGGAGAACGCCCCTAGTCAGCAATGAGCAGTTCTTC
CASSLLVRGRTPLVSNEQFF
>TRBJ2-3|16|-|TRBV27|-
TGTGCCAGCAAGTCCCTGACTAACTCGCGGACAGATACGCAGTATTTT
CASKSLTNSRTDTQYF
>TRBJ2-5|17|TRBD2|TRBV5-1|-
TGCGCCAGCAGAATTGGATTTCTAGCGGGGCCCCAAGAGACCCAGTACTTC
CASRIGFLAGPQETQYF
>TRBJ2-1|15|-|TRBV5-1|-
TGCGCCAGCAGCTTGTCTCGGTTCGAAGACAATGAGCAGTTCTTC
CASSLSRFEDNEQFF
>TRBJ1-5|14|-|TRBV6-1|-
TGTGCCAGCAGGAAGGTGGGGCTCGATCAGCCCCAGCATTTT
CASRKVGLDQPQHF
>TRBJ1-1|14|-|TRBV30|-
TGTGCCTGGAGTCTTCCGGACAGGAACACTGAAGCTTTCTTT
CAWSLPDRNTEAFF
>TRBJ2-6|16|-|TRBV6-4|-
TGTGCCAGCAGTGACTCCGGAGGGCTTGGGGCCAACGTCCTGACTTTC
CASSDSGGLGANVLTF
>TRBJ1-1|13|-|TRBV5-1|few
TGCGCCAGCAGCTTGGAAGCGAACACTGAAGCTTTCTTT
CASSLEANTEAFF
>TRBJ2-7|17|TRBD1|TRBV11-2|few
TGTGCCAGCAGCTTTAGTGGCACCGAGACAGGGTTCTACGAGCAGTACTTC
CASSFSGTETGFYEQYF
>TRBJ2-1|16|-|TRBV7-9|-
TGTGCCAGCAGCCCCGCGACAGGCCGCTCCTACAATGAGCAGTTCTTC
CASSPATGRSYNEQFF
>TRBJ2-1|18|-|TRBV27|-
TGTGCCAGCAGGGGTGGGGGGGGGCGCGTCGGTAACTACAATGAGCAGTTCTTC
CASRGGGGRVGNYNEQFF
>TRBJ1-2|18|-|TRBV5-1|-
TGCGCCAGCAGCTTGGAAGGGACATTCTCGTCCAGTATCTATGGCTACACCTTC
CASSLEGTFSSSIYGYTF
>TRBJ2-3|18|TRBD2|TRBV2|-
TGTGCCAGCAGTGAACGGGCAGCGGGGGGCGGGGTATTGGATACGCAGTATTTT
CASSERAAGGGVLDTQYF
>TRBJ1-2|14|-|TRBV28|-
TGTGCCAGCAGCTCTACCGGTCTTTTCTATGGCTACACCTTC
CASSSTGLFYGYTF
>TRBJ2-5|15|TRBD2|TRBV7-2|-
TGTGCCAGCAGCCTAAACCGGGGGGTTAAAGAGACCCAGTACTTC
CASSLNRGVKETQYF
>TRBJ2-5|15|TRBD2|TRBV18|-
TGTGCCAGCTCTCTTCCCGGGGGGGCCCAAGAGACCCAGTACTTC
CASSLPGGAQETQYF
>TRBJ2-7|15|TRBD1|TRBV18|-
TGTGCCAGCTCACAATCCGGGACAGGGCTGGAGGAGCAGTACTTC
CASSQSGTGLEEQYF
>TRBJ1-2|15|TRBD1|TRBV28|-
TGTGCCAGCAGTTTATCACCAGGGGGTGCCTATGGCTACACCTTC
CASSLSPGGAYGYTF
>TRBJ1-5|17|-|TRBV10-2|-
TGCGCCAGCAGTGATGGGGGCGCCGGTCTAGGCACTCAGCCCCAGCATTTT
CASSDGGAGLGTQPQHF
>TRBJ2-7|13|-|TRBV30|-
TGTGCCTGGAGCCGAGGCCCGGACTACGAGCAGTACTTC
CAWSRGPDYEQYF
>TRBJ2-1|14|TRBD2|TRBV11-3|once
TGTGCCAGCAGCTCAACTGGACTAGCGGGGGATAAGTTCTTC
CASSSTGLAGDKFF
>TRBJ1-2|11|-|TRBV20-1|-
TGCAGTGCTATCACAGACTATGGCTACACCTTC
CSAITDYGYTF
>TRBJ1-2|12|-|TRBV6-6|-
TGTGCCAGCAGTTACTCTGTGGGACTGAGGACCTTC
CASSYSVGLRTF
>TRBJ2-7|15|TRBD2|TRBV7-8|-
TGTGCCAGCAGCTTACCGGGAGGGAGCACCTACGAGCAGTACTTC
CASSLPGGSTYEQYF
>TRBJ2-2|17|TRBD1|TRBV5-8|-
TGTGCCAGCAGCTCCTCCGGGACAGCCGTTTTCACCGGGGAGCTGTTTTTT
CASSSSGTAVFTGELFF
>TRBJ1-1|14|-|TRBV27|few
TGTGCCAGCAGAAGTAACAGGCAAAACACTGAAGCTTTCTTT
CASRSNRQNTEAFF
>TRBJ2-2|15|TRBD1|TRBV19|-
TGTGCCAGTACCATAGGACAGGGGAAAGTCGGGGAGCTGTTTTTT
CASTIGQGKVGELFF